The TCR beta chain under discussion was sequenced for a study of T cell responses to AZD1222 COVID-19 vaccine. General study points: There were mostly white British donors and more females than males, and clonal diversity was possibly underestimated.

For this clone: Antigen unknown.

Assay: immunoSEQ multiplex PCR; the TCRdb copy retains only in-frame clones and omits some. The repertoire includes approximately 96,000 clones, around 90% of them detected once, and approximately 10% sits in the top ten. Germline-derived CDR1 and CDR2 are LGHDT and YNNKEL (reference sequence). The CDR3 totals 13 residues. V lost 8 bases and J lost 5, with 10 bases in between. The source of this sequence is an adult who received the AZD1222 COVID-19 vaccine. The genes are TRBV3-1 (or the pseudogene TRBV3-2) and TRBJ1-6; possibly TRBD1 for D (5 bases). This specimen was peripheral blood, taken 28 days after the second AZD1222 dose. In DNA, the CDR3 is TGTGCCAGCCGGGGGGTAGATAATTCACCCCTCCACTTT. Translation: CASRGVDNSPLHF.